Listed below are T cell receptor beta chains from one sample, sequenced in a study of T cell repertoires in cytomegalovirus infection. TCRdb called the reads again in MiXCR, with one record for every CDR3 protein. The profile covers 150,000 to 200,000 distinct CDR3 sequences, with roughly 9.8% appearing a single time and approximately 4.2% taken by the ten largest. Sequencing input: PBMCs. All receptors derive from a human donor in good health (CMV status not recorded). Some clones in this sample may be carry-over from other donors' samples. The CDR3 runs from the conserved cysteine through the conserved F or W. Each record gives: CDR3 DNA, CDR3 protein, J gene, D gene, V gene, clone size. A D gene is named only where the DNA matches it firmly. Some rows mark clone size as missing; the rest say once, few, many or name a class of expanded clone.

DNA: TGTGCCAGCAGCAGACAGGGAAGTGAAAAACTGTTTTTT; CDR3: CASSRQGSEKLFF; J: TRBJ1-4; D: TRBD1; V: TRBV12-3/TRBV12-4; size: .
DNA: TGCGCCAGCAGCCAAGATCGAGGGGGGGTCAATGAGCAGTTCTTC; CDR3: CASSQDRGGVNEQFF; J: TRBJ2-1; D: .; V: TRBV4-1; size: many
DNA: TGTGCCAGCAGCTTAAAATTTAGCGGGAGCAACCACAATGAGCAGTTCTTC; CDR3: CASSLKFSGSNHNEQFF; J: TRBJ2-1; D: TRBD2; V: TRBV7-3; size: many
DNA: TGTGCCAGCAGCCGTCACAGGGGAGAGACCCAGTACTTC; CDR3: CASSRHRGETQYF; J: TRBJ2-5; D: TRBD1; V: TRBV7-2; size: many
DNA: TGTGCCAGTAGTACCTCGGGGTACAATGAGCAGTTCTTC; CDR3: CASSTSGYNEQFF; J: TRBJ2-1; D: .; V: TRBV19; size: few
DNA: TGTGCCAGCAGCTTTCCCGCCTTGGGACTAGCGCAAGAGACCCAGTACTTC; CDR3: CASSFPALGLAQETQYF; J: TRBJ2-5; D: TRBD2; V: TRBV7-8; size: many
DNA: TGTGCCAGCAGCTCGGAGGGAGACGCGAGCACAGATACGCAGTATTTT; CDR3: CASSSEGDASTDTQYF; J: TRBJ2-3; D: .; V: TRBV13; size: few
DNA: TGTGCCAGCAGTTTACCCCCGGGGGGGAACACTGAAGCTTTCTTT; CDR3: CASSLPPGGNTEAFF; J: TRBJ1-1; D: .; V: TRBV27; size: many
DNA: TGCAGCGTTGTGTGGGTCACAGATACGCAGTATTTT; CDR3: CSVVWVTDTQYF; J: TRBJ2-3; D: .; V: TRBV29-1; size: many
DNA: TGTGCCAGCAGCTACGTGACGGGACAGGGACAAGAGACCCAGTACTTC; CDR3: CASSYVTGQGQETQYF; J: TRBJ2-5; D: TRBD1; V: TRBV7-2; size: many
DNA: TGTGCCAGCACCTTCACGGCGCGGGTCGAGCAGTACTTC; CDR3: CASTFTARVEQYF; J: TRBJ2-7; D: .; V: TRBV12-3/TRBV12-4; size: few
DNA: TGTGCCAGCAGCCAAATGGGACAACCATACAATGAGCAGTTCTTC; CDR3: CASSQMGQPYNEQFF; J: TRBJ2-1; D: .; V: TRBV14; size: few
DNA: TGTGCCAGCAGCTTAGAGAGTTGGTTAGCGGGAGTGAGCTCCTACAATGAGCAGTTCTTC; CDR3: CASSLESWLAGVSSYNEQFF; J: TRBJ2-1; D: TRBD2; V: TRBV7-2; size: many
DNA: TGCAGTGCTAGAGATGTACCAGCTCCAACCTATGGCTACACCTTC; CDR3: CSARDVPAPTYGYTF; J: TRBJ1-2; D: .; V: TRBV20-1; size: many
DNA: TGTGCCAGCAGTGGACCCGGCGTGGTAGCGGGGAACCAAGAGACCCAGTACTTC; CDR3: CASSGPGVVAGNQETQYF; J: TRBJ2-5; D: TRBD2; V: TRBV28; size: few
DNA: TGTGCCTGGAGTTCCTGGACTAGCGTCTACGACAATGAGCAGTTCTTC; CDR3: CAWSSWTSVYDNEQFF; J: TRBJ2-1; D: TRBD2; V: TRBV30; size: few
DNA: TGTGCCAGCAGCTTACCGGCGGAACAAGAGACCCAGTACTTC; CDR3: CASSLPAEQETQYF; J: TRBJ2-5; D: .; V: TRBV13; size: few
DNA: TGTGCCACCAGCAGAGCCGAGGGAACCGGCAATCAGCCCCAGCATTTT; CDR3: CATSRAEGTGNQPQHF; J: TRBJ1-5; D: .; V: TRBV15; size: few
DNA: TGCAGCGTGGACGCCGGTCTCTTGGATACGCAGTATTTT; CDR3: CSVDAGLLDTQYF; J: TRBJ2-3; D: .; V: TRBV29-1; size: .
DNA: TGTGCCAGCAGCCTCCGACAGCCACCTACGGTGCAGTACTTC; CDR3: CASSLRQPPTVQYF; J: TRBJ2-7; D: .; V: TRBV7-6; size: many
DNA: TGTGCCAGCAGCCCCAGGACGGACAGGAACTATGGCTACACCTTC; CDR3: CASSPRTDRNYGYTF; J: TRBJ1-2; D: TRBD1; V: TRBV5-4; size: many
DNA: TGTGCCAGCAGCTTAGCTGGCGGGAGGGTGAGGAATGAGCAGTTCTTC; CDR3: CASSLAGGRVRNEQFF; J: TRBJ2-1; D: TRBD2; V: TRBV7-9; size: many
DNA: TGCAGTGCTCGAGCGGCGCTCAGGGGCACTACAGGCGAGCAGTACTTC; CDR3: CSARAALRGTTGEQYF; J: TRBJ2-7; D: .; V: TRBV20-1; size: .
DNA: TGTGCCAGCAGCCAAGGTGCCCGGACAGAGTTTAATGAAAAACTGTTTTTT; CDR3: CASSQGARTEFNEKLFF; J: TRBJ1-4; D: .; V: TRBV3-1; size: few
DNA: TGTGCCAGCAGCTGGACTCCGGGACAGGCGGACCCCGGGGAGCTGTTTTTT; CDR3: CASSWTPGQADPGELFF; J: TRBJ2-2; D: TRBD1; V: TRBV5-4; size: many
DNA: TGTGCCAGCAGTTTAGTGCCGGGGAGCGAAACTGAAGCTTTCTTT; CDR3: CASSLVPGSETEAFF; J: TRBJ1-1; D: .; V: TRBV28; size: many
DNA: TGTGCCAGCTCACCACCGGTCCAGCAGACCCAGTACTTC; CDR3: CASSPPVQQTQYF; J: TRBJ2-5; D: .; V: TRBV18; size: few
DNA: TGTGCCAGCAAAGTGGGGGGTGGCACTGAAGCTTTCTTT; CDR3: CASKVGGGTEAFF; J: TRBJ1-1; D: .; V: TRBV28; size: many
DNA: TGCAGTGGCATACGGACTTACCAAGAGACCCAGTACTTC; CDR3: CSGIRTYQETQYF; J: TRBJ2-5; D: .; V: TRBV20-1; size: few
DNA: TGTGCCAGCTCACCAACGCAGGTTGAAGCTTTCTTT; CDR3: CASSPTQVEAFF; J: TRBJ1-1; D: .; V: TRBV18; size: .
DNA: TGTGCCAGCAATAGCAGGGATCCGGCTTTCTTT; CDR3: CASNSRDPAFF; J: TRBJ1-1; D: .; V: TRBV2; size: few
DNA: TGTGCCAGCATCTTGACACCAGCCCCCGGGGAGCTGTTTTTT; CDR3: CASILTPAPGELFF; J: TRBJ2-2; D: .; V: TRBV7-2; size: few
DNA: TGTGCCAGCAGTTTGAACAGGGCCGATACGCAGTATTTT; CDR3: CASSLNRADTQYF; J: TRBJ2-3; D: .; V: TRBV12-3/TRBV12-4; size: many
DNA: TGTGCCAGCAGCTTCAGACTAGCGGGAGATATGGTAGTGGATACGCAGTATTTT; CDR3: CASSFRLAGDMVVDTQYF; J: TRBJ2-3; D: TRBD2; V: TRBV7-2; size: many
DNA: TGTGCCAGCAGTCCGGGACAGTTTCAGCCCCAGCATTTT; CDR3: CASSPGQFQPQHF; J: TRBJ1-5; D: TRBD1; V: TRBV2; size: many
DNA: TGTGCCAGCAGTTTAAGGGAAAAACTGTTTTTT; CDR3: CASSLREKLFF; J: TRBJ1-4; D: .; V: TRBV28; size: few